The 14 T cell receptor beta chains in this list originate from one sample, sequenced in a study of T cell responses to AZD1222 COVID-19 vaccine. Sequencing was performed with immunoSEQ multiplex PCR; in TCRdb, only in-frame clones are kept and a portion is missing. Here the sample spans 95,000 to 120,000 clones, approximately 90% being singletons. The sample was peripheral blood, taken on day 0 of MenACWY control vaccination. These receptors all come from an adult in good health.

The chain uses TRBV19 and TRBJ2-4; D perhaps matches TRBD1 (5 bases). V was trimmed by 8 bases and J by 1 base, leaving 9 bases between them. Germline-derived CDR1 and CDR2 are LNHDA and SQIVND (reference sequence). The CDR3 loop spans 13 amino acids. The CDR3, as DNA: TGTGCCAGTGGTTACAGGGCCAAAAACATTCAGTACTTC. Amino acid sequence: CASGYRAKNIQYF. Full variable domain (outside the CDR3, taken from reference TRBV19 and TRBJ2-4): DGGITQSPKYLFRKEGQNVTLSCEQNLNHDAMYWYRQDPGQGLRLIYYSQIVNDFQKGDIAEGYSVSREKKESFPLTVTSAQKNPTAFYLCASGYRAKNIQYFGAGTRLSVL.

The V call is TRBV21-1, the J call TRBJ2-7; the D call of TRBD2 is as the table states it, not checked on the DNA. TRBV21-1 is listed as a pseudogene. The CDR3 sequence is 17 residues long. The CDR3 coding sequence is TGTGCCAGCAGCAAAAAAGAGTTAGCGGGGGGCCCCTACGAGCAGTACTTC. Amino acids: CASSKKELAGGPYEQYF.

This CDR3 reads CASSLAADLSQPQHF. In nucleotides, the CDR3 is TGTGCCAGCAGCTTAGCTGCGGACCTCAGTCAGCCCCAGCATTTT. V gene TRBV7-2 combines with J gene TRBJ1-5, with no clear D. Trimming removed 0 bases from V and 6 bases from J, with 12 bases in between. The CDR3 is made up of 15 amino acids. CDR1 SGHTA and CDR2 FQGNSA come from the germline V gene.

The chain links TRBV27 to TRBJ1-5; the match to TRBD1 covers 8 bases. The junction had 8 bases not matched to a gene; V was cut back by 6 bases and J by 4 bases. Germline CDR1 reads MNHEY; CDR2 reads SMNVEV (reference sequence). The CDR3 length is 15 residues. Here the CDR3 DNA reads TGTGCCAGCAGCCCGGACAGGGTAGGGAATCAGCCCCAGCATTTT. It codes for CASSPDRVGNQPQHF.

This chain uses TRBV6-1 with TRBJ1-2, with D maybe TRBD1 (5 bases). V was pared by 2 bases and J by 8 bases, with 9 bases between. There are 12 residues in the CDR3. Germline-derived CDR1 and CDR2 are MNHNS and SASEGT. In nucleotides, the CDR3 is TGTGCCAGCAGTGAACAGGGTAGGGGCTACACCTTC. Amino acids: CASSEQGRGYTF.

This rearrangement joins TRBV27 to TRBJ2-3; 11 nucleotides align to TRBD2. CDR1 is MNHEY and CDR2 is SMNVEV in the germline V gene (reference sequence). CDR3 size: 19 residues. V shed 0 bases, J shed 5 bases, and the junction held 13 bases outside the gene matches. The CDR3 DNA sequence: TGTGCCAGCAGTTTATCGCAGTTCCTAGCGGGGGGCCTCGAAGATACGCAGTATTTT. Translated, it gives CASSLSQFLAGGLEDTQYF.

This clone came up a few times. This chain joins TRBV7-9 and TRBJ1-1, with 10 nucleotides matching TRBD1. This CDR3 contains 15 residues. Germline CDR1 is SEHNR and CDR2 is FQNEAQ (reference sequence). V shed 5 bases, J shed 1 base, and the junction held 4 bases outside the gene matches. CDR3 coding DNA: TGTGCCAGCAGCGCATGGGACAGGGGGAACACTGAAGCTTTCTTT. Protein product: CASSAWDRGNTEAFF.

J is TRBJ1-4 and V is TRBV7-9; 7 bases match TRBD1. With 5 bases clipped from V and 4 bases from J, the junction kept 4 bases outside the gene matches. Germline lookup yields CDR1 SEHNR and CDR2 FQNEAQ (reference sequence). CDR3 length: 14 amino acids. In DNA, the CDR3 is TGTGCCAGCAGCATCAGACAGGGTAATGAAAAACTGTTTTTT. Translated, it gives CASSIRQGNEKLFF.

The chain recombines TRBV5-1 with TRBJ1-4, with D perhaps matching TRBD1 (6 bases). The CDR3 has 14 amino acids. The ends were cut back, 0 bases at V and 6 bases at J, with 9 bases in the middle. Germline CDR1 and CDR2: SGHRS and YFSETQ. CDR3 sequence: CASSLAGEDEKLFF. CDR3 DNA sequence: TGCGCCAGCAGCTTGGCAGGGGAGGATGAAAAACTGTTTTTT.

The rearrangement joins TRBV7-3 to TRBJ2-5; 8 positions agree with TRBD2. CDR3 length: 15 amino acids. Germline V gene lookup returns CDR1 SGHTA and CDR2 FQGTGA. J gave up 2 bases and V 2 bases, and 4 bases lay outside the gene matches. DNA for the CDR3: TGTGCCAGCAGCTTACAAGCGGGGGTACAAGAGACCCAGTACTTC. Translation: CASSLQAGVQETQYF.

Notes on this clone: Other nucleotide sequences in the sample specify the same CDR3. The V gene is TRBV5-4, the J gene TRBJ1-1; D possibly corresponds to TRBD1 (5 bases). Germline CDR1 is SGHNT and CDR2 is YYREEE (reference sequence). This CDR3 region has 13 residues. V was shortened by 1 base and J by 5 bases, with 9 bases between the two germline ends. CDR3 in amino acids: CASSLQGSTEAFF. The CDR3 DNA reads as TGTGCCAGCAGCTTGCAGGGTAGTACTGAAGCTTTCTTT. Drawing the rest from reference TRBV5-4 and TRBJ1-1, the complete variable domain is ETGVTQSPTHLIKTRGQQVTLRCSSQSGHNTVSWYQQALGQGPQFIFQYYREEENGRGNFPPRFSGLQFPNYSSELNVNALELDDSALYLCASSLQGSTEAFFGQGTRLTVV.

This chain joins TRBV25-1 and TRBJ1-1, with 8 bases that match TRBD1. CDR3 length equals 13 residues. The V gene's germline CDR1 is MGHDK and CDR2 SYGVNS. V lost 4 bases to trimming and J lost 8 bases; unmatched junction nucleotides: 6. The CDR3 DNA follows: TGTGCCAGCAGTGTCGGGACAGGCGGGGAAGCTTTCTTT. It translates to CASSVGTGGEAFF.

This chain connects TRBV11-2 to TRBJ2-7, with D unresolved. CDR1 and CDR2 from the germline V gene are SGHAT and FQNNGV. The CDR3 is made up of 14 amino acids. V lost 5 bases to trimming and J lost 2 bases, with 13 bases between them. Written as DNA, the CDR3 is TGTGCCAGCAGCGGTGGGGATCCCCCCTACGAGCAGTACTTC. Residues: CASSGGDPPYEQYF.

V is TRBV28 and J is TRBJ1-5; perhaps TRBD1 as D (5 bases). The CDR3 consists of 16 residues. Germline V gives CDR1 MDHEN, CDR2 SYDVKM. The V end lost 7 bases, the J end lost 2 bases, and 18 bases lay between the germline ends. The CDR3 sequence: CASIRPGGGGNQPQHF. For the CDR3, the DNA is TGTGCCAGCATTAGGCCGGGTGGGGGAGGCAATCAGCCCCAGCATTTT.